These T cell receptor beta chains were read from a single sample in a study of blood T cell repertoires in COVID-19. The repertoire was sequenced with immunoSEQ multiplex PCR; TCRdb's copy has only in-frame clones and lacks some. Among some 99,000 clones listed, 70% to 90% were seen once. Sequencing was carried out using peripheral blood. Receptors were obtained from a woman aged 55-70 years with acute or convalescent COVID-19. CDR3s include the opening cysteine and the closing phenylalanine or tryptophan. Each record gives: V gene, J gene, CDR3 protein.

TRBV6-4,TRBJ2-5,CASSDVAGGVQTQYF
TRBV6-2/TRBV6-3,TRBJ1-5,CASSYSMGGEARRDQPQHF
TRBV7-2,TRBJ2-7,CASSWDRGEREQYF
TRBV5-4,TRBJ2-1,CASSFGGGRAILSSYNEQFF
TRBV7-6,TRBJ1-1,CASSFQAEAFF
TRBV5-1,TRBJ2-7,CASSLVAGYEQYF
TRBV7-2,TRBJ1-1,CASSPSRRPGIAFF
TRBV28,TRBJ2-2,CASISELTGELFF
TRBV6-1,TRBJ1-1,CASSESMNTEAFF
TRBV12-3/TRBV12-4,TRBJ1-1,CASRIGQHTEAFF
TRBV27,TRBJ1-6,CASSFNNSPLHF